A selection of T cell receptor beta chains follows, all from one sample in a study of blood T cell repertoires in COVID-19. Assay: immunoSEQ multiplex PCR; the TCRdb copy retains only in-frame clones and omits some. The profile shows approximately 470,000 clones, around 90% of them singletons. Sequenced sample: PBMCs or T cells enriched from blood (not recorded which). These receptors were taken from a woman aged 18-30 years who had recovered from COVID-19. Each CDR3 is given with its conserved first and last residue. D genes are given only for firm matches. Only part of the rows carry a size: once, few, many, or a class if the clone is expanded.

d_call,clone_size,v_call,j_call,cdr3_nt,cdr3_aa
TRBD1,-,TRBV5-5,TRBJ1-1,TGTGCCAGCAGCCCCCAGAGACAGGGGGCATTGAGGAACACTGAAGCTTTCTTT,CASSPQRQGALRNTEAFF
TRBD1,-,TRBV25-1,TRBJ1-2,TGTGCCAGCAGTCCTGGGACAGGGGACTATGGCTACACCTTC,CASSPGTGDYGYTF
TRBD1,-,TRBV5-4,TRBJ1-6,TGTGCCAGCAGCCGAGGGGACAGGATAAACTATAATTCACCCCTCCACTTT,CASSRGDRINYNSPLHF
-,-,TRBV12-3/TRBV12-4,TRBJ1-4,TGTGCCAGCAGTTTCGGGGGTGAAAAACTGTTTTTT,CASSFGGEKLFF
-,few,TRBV15,TRBJ1-2,TGTGCCACCAGCAGAGGCGTGGGGGCAAACTATGGCTACACCTTC,CATSRGVGANYGYTF
-,-,TRBV19,TRBJ1-1,TGTGCCAGTAGTATGGGGGAGGGAGCTGCTGAAGCTTTCTTT,CASSMGEGAAEAFF
TRBD1,-,TRBV7-2,TRBJ2-7,TGTGCCAGCAGCTTGGACAGGAACGAGCAGTACTTC,CASSLDRNEQYF
-,-,TRBV30,TRBJ1-2,TGTGCCTGGAAGCCCGACTATGGCTACACCTTC,CAWKPDYGYTF
-,-,TRBV2,TRBJ2-3,TGTGCCAGCAAAAGTCGACGTTTCGAGGGGGGCACAGATACGCAGTATTTT,CASKSRRFEGGTDTQYF
-,-,TRBV2,TRBJ1-4,TGTGCCACCGCACCTCCGGGGGGGGCTTATGAAAAACTGTTTTTT,CATAPPGGAYEKLFF
TRBD1,-,TRBV6-5,TRBJ1-2,TGTGCCAGCACCCGACAGGGGGACGGCTACACCTTC,CASTRQGDGYTF
TRBD1,-,TRBV2,TRBJ1-4,TGTGCCAGCAGTGAGCTAAGGGGGCTGGGTGAAAAACTGTTTTTT,CASSELRGLGEKLFF
TRBD1,-,TRBV13,TRBJ2-2,TGTGCCAGCAGCTTATGGATAGGGGGCGGTGAGATCGGGGAGCTGTTTTTT,CASSLWIGGGEIGELFF
TRBD2,-,TRBV3-1/TRBV3-2,TRBJ2-5,TGTGCCAGCAGCCACGCGGGGGGGATGGGGACCCAGTACTTC,CASSHAGGMGTQYF
-,-,TRBV7-9,TRBJ2-1,TGTGCCAGCAGCCCTGCGAGTGAGCAGTTCTTC,CASSPASEQFF
-,-,TRBV12-3/TRBV12-4,TRBJ2-3,TGTGCCAGCAGTTTAGACTTCCCAGATACGCAGTATTTT,CASSLDFPDTQYF
-,-,TRBV19,TRBJ1-6,TGTGCCAGTAGTTCAAGGACTTTGCTCTATAATTCACCCCTCCACTTT,CASSSRTLLYNSPLHF
-,-,TRBV11-1,TRBJ1-1,TGTGCCAGCAGCAGCGATAACACTGAAGCTTTCTTT,CASSSDNTEAFF
-,-,TRBV30,TRBJ1-1,TGTGCCTGGAGTGTCGGGGGGGCGCGAACTGAAGCTTTCTTT,CAWSVGGARTEAFF
-,-,TRBV5-5,TRBJ1-3,TGTGCCAGCAGCCCTGTGGTGCAGGGAAACACCATATATTTT,CASSPVVQGNTIYF
TRBD1,-,TRBV18,TRBJ1-2,TGTGCCAGCTCACTTGGGACAGACTATGGCTACACCTTC,CASSLGTDYGYTF
-,-,TRBV7-9,TRBJ1-2,TGTGCCAGCAGCTTAATCGGGGTTAACTATGGCTACACCTTC,CASSLIGVNYGYTF
TRBD1,once,TRBV2,TRBJ1-1,TGTGCCTCCGAAACGCAGGACAGGGGTGATAAAACTGAAGCTTTCTTT,CASETQDRGDKTEAFF
-,-,TRBV5-4,TRBJ2-6,TGTGCCAGCAGCTTGCAAGGGGCTGGGGCCAACGTCCTGACTTTC,CASSLQGAGANVLTF
-,-,TRBV4-1,TRBJ2-7,TGCGCCAGCAGCCTCGACAGGCCTTACGAGCAGTACTTC,CASSLDRPYEQYF
-,-,TRBV6-5,TRBJ1-3,TGTGCCAGCATGGGTCTTCGGAGGAACACCATATATTTT,CASMGLRRNTIYF
TRBD1,-,TRBV11-3,TRBJ2-2,TGTGCCAGCACGACAGGGGGGCCGGCGAACACCGGGGAGCTGTTTTTT,CASTTGGPANTGELFF
-,-,TRBV6-1,TRBJ2-7,TGTGCCAGCAGTGACAGGGGTTTTACCTACGAGCAGTACTTC,CASSDRGFTYEQYF
-,-,TRBV23-1,TRBJ1-6,TGCGCCAGCGAGGGGGTTTCCTATAATTCACCCCTCCACTTT,CASEGVSYNSPLHF
-,-,TRBV5-6,TRBJ2-3,TGTGCCAGCAGCTTACGACTAACCTATAGCACAGATACGCAGTATTTT,CASSLRLTYSTDTQYF
-,-,TRBV27,TRBJ1-1,TGTGCCAGCAGTTTGGGAGGGGGAAGCACTGAAGCTTTCTTT,CASSLGGGSTEAFF
-,once,TRBV7-8,TRBJ1-2,TGTGCCAGCAGCTTGGGGGAGGGGGTCTATGGCTACACCTTC,CASSLGEGVYGYTF
-,-,TRBV7-9,TRBJ1-6,TGTGCCAGCAGCTTAAATACAGACATCTATAATTCACCCCTCCACTTT,CASSLNTDIYNSPLHF
-,-,TRBV19,TRBJ2-3,TGTGCCAGTAGTATAGGTACTAGCCTGAATACGCAGTATTTT,CASSIGTSLNTQYF
TRBD1,-,TRBV10-1,TRBJ2-1,TGCGCCAGCAGCGACGGTTGGGGACAGATGGACAATGAGCAGTTCTTC,CASSDGWGQMDNEQFF
-,-,TRBV2,TRBJ1-1,TGTGCCAGCAGTGATGAGGGATTGGCTTTCTTT,CASSDEGLAFF
TRBD2,once,TRBV7-8,TRBJ2-7,TGTGCCAGCAGCTTCCAGCGGGGGGCCTACGAGCAGTACTTC,CASSFQRGAYEQYF
-,-,TRBV6-1,TRBJ1-1,TGTGCCAGCAGACAACAGGGATTTGAAGCTTTCTTT,CASRQQGFEAFF
TRBD1,-,TRBV7-2,TRBJ2-7,TGTGCCAGCGGCAAGACAGGGGTGGGGGAGCAGTACTTC,CASGKTGVGEQYF
-,-,TRBV29-1,TRBJ1-2,TGCAGCGTTGAAGACCATCGGAGGGGCTATGGCTACACCTTC,CSVEDHRRGYGYTF
TRBD1,few,TRBV6-2/TRBV6-3,TRBJ1-5,TGTGCCAGCAGTCAGGGGGCGAGGCAGCCCCAGCATTTT,CASSQGARQPQHF
TRBD2,-,TRBV28,TRBJ2-7,TGTGCCAGCAGTTTAAGCGGGGTTCCGAACTCCTACGAGCAGTACTTC,CASSLSGVPNSYEQYF
-,-,TRBV4-1,TRBJ1-1,TGCGCCAGCAGCCCCAGGGAATATGAGACAGGCCCAGGCACTGAAGCTTTCTTT,CASSPREYETGPGTEAFF
-,few,TRBV18,TRBJ1-2,TGTGCCAGCTCACCTAGCCTGGATAACTATGGCTACACCTTC,CASSPSLDNYGYTF
-,-,TRBV2,TRBJ1-1,TGTGCCAGCAGTGTTCAGGGGAACACTGAAGCTTTCTTT,CASSVQGNTEAFF